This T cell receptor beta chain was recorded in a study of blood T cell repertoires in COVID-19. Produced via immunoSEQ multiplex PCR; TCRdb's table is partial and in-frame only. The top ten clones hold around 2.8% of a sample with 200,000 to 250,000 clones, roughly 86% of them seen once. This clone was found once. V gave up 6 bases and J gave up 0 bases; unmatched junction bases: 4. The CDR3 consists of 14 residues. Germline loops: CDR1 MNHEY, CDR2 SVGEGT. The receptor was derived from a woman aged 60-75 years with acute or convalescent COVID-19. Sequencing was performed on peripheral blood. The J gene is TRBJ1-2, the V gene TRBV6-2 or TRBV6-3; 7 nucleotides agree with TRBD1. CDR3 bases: TGTGCCAGCAGCAGGACAGGCCCTAACTATGGCTACACCTTC. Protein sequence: CASSRTGPNYGYTF.